Each of the 18 T cell receptor beta chains below was sequenced from the same sample in a study of cytomegalovirus exposure and HLA in healthy donors. PCR amplification relied on 60 Vbeta primers (plus 13 Jbeta primers). The table came from immunoSEQ multiplex PCR; TCRdb's copy has only in-frame clones and leaves some out. The sample carries some 150,000 clones, approximately 78% recorded once. The material sequenced was PBMCs. Every receptor here comes from a woman aged 45-65 years in good health and CMV-seropositive.

CDR3 DNA: TGTGCCAGCAGTTTATTACCCGACAGCTACGAGCAGTACTTC. Translated: CASSLLPDSYEQYF. J is TRBJ2-7 and V is TRBV28; D is possibly TRBD1 (5 bases). The V end lost 1 base, the J end lost 3 bases, and 10 bases lay between the germline ends. This CDR3 spans 14 amino acids. CDR1 is MDHEN and CDR2 is SYDVKM in the germline V gene.

The chain joins TRBV18 to TRBJ1-6; D gene ambiguous. The germline V and J ends were trimmed by 6 bases and 8 bases, with 8 bases remaining between them. The CDR3 is 12 residues long. CDR1 and CDR2 (germline): KGHSH, LQKENI. The CDR3 is CASSLPDSPLHF. For the CDR3, the DNA is TGTGCCAGCTCCCTCCCGGATTCACCCCTCCACTTT.

A single count supports this clone. The chain joins TRBV27 to TRBJ1-4, with unresolved D. V lost 4 bases and J lost 0, with 6 bases in between. The germline gives CDR1 MNHEY, CDR2 SMNVEV (reference sequence). There are 14 residues in the CDR3. DNA for the CDR3: TGTGCCAGCAGTTCCGGGTCAACTAATGAAAAACTGTTTTTT. Protein product: CASSSGSTNEKLFF.

This chain joins TRBV6-1 and TRBJ1-1; D ambiguous. Trimming pared 6 bases from V and 3 bases from J, leaving 11 bases between. CDR1 and CDR2 (germline): MNHNS, SASEGT. The CDR3 sequence is 13 residues long. CDR3 sequence: CASREKWDTEAFF. CDR3 nucleotide sequence: TGTGCCAGCAGGGAGAAATGGGACACTGAAGCTTTCTTT.

The chain has TRBV11-3 and TRBJ2-1, with a weak D call TRBD2 (7 bases). The CDR3 is made up of 17 amino acids. Trimming cost V 0 bases and J 4 bases, with 16 bases left between them. The germline CDR1 and CDR2 sequences are SGHNT and YENEEA. The CDR3 bases are TGTGCCAGCAGCTTAGACGTCACAGGGAGGGGGTACAATGAGCAGTTCTTC. Translated: CASSLDVTGRGYNEQFF.

The V gene is TRBV6-5, the J gene TRBJ1-2, with 7 positions matching TRBD1. Germline CDR1 reads MNHEY; CDR2 reads SVGAGI. The CDR3 is 16 amino acids. V shed 0 bases, J shed 4 bases, and the junction held 8 bases outside the gene matches. The CDR3: CASSYSQGYLSYGYTF. CDR3 DNA: TGTGCCAGCAGTTACTCACAGGGGTATCTCAGCTATGGCTACACCTTC.

This clone was observed a single time. The chain uses TRBV4-1 and TRBJ1-1; D is unresolved. Trimming pared 5 bases from V and 1 base from J, leaving 11 bases between. Germline values: CDR1 MGHRA, CDR2 YSYEKL. This CDR3 comprises 14 residues. The CDR3, as DNA: TGCGCCAGCAGCTCTCGACGGAGGAACACTGAAGCTTTCTTT. It specifies CASSSRRRNTEAFF.

This chain connects TRBV19 to TRBJ1-2; tentatively, D is TRBD1 (6 bases). V was pared by 10 bases and J by 0 bases, with 15 bases between. The CDR3 is 14 amino acids. The V gene's germline CDR1 is LNHDA and CDR2 SQIVND (reference sequence). This CDR3 reads CATARTATNYGYTF. CDR3 sequence (DNA): TGTGCCACAGCCCGGACAGCGACTAACTATGGCTACACCTTC.

The chain is built from TRBV30 and TRBJ1-4, with D hard to call. Germline CDR1 GTSNPN, CDR2 SVGIG (reference sequence). The CDR3 loop spans 11 amino acids. Trimming cost V 0 bases and J 11 bases, with 7 bases left between them. This CDR3 reads CAWSVRGKLFF. The CDR3 coding sequence is TGTGCCTGGAGTGTACGAGGCAAACTGTTTTTT. Filled out from reference TRBV30 and TRBJ1-4, the complete variable domain reads SQTIHQWPATLVQPVGSPLSLECTVEGTSNPNLYWYRQAAGRGLQLLFYSVGIGQISSEVPQNLSASRPQDRQFILSSKKLLLSDSGFYLCAWSVRGKLFFGSGTQLSVL.

This clone has just a few counts. The rearrangement joins TRBV7-6 to TRBJ2-1; tentatively, D is TRBD2 (6 bases). The V gene's germline CDR1 is SGHVS and CDR2 FNYEAQ. The CDR3 length is 15 residues. Trimming pared 3 bases from V and 1 base from J, leaving 10 bases between. The CDR3 protein is CASSFSSGSYNEQFF. DNA of the CDR3: TGTGCCAGCAGCTTCAGTAGCGGTTCCTACAATGAGCAGTTCTTC.

The rearrangement uses TRBV27 and TRBJ1-5; D gene unclear. There are 16 residues in the CDR3. Germline loops: CDR1 MNHEY, CDR2 SMNVEV (reference sequence). The V end was cut by 8 bases, the J end by 0 bases, with 17 bases between. The CDR3 loop reads CASLPLGSDSNQPQHF. CDR3 sequence (DNA): TGTGCCAGCCTCCCTCTAGGCTCCGATAGCAATCAGCCCCAGCATTTT.

V is TRBV27 and J is TRBJ1-1; 9 bases are shared with TRBD1. J was trimmed by 12 bases and V by 7 bases; bases with no gene match: 12. Germline V gene data show CDR1 as MNHEY and CDR2 as SMNVEV (reference sequence). This CDR3 contains 13 residues. The CDR3 loop is CASKPPGQGVTFF. In DNA form, the CDR3 reads TGTGCCAGCAAACCACCGGGACAGGGTGTAACTTTCTTT.

This clone showed up just once. The chain is built from TRBV2 and TRBJ2-7; TRBD1 agrees at 9 bases. The CDR3 is 14 residues long. Trimming cost V 4 bases and J 3 bases; bases outside gene matches: 4. Germline V lookup: CDR1 SNHLY, CDR2 FYNNEI. As DNA, the CDR3 is TGTGCCAGCAGTGCACAGGGGGCTCTCTACGAGCAGTACTTC. This translates into CASSAQGALYEQYF.

The V and J genes are TRBV6-5 and TRBJ1-1; D gene unclear. The germline V gene encodes CDR1 MNHEY and CDR2 SVGAGI. CDR3 length: 13 amino acids. Trimming shortened V by 0 bases and J by 5 bases, and 7 bases separated the two germline ends. The CDR3 here is CASSYSAWTEAFF. In DNA, the CDR3 is TGTGCCAGCAGTTACTCGGCATGGACTGAAGCTTTCTTT.

This clone was found a few times. The chain has TRBV11-1 and TRBJ2-1; D possibly corresponds to TRBD1 (6 bases). V shed 4 bases and J shed 8 bases, with 21 bases lying between them. Germline V CDR1 and CDR2: SGHAT, FQDESV (reference sequence). The CDR3 runs 16 residues. The chain's CDR3 is CASSSRVLGAGDEQFF. As DNA, the CDR3 is TGTGCCAGCAGCTCCCGGGTCTTGGGGGCGGGCGATGAGCAGTTCTTC.

The CDR3 DNA follows: TGTGCCAGCAGTTCGCCTTACGGACTAGCTACCGCAGATACGCAGTATTTT. It codes for CASSSPYGLATADTQYF. This chain connects TRBV28 to TRBJ2-3, with 8 positions matching TRBD2. Germline trimming cut 4 bases from V and 4 bases from J; bases unmatched to any gene: 13. From germline, CDR1 is MDHEN and CDR2 SYDVKM. The CDR3 is made up of 17 amino acids.

V usage is TRBV5-4 and J usage is TRBJ1-4, with TRBD1 as a possible D gene (6 bases). Germline V gene lookup returns CDR1 SGHNT and CDR2 YYREEE (reference sequence). This CDR3 comprises 15 residues. V was cut by 3 bases and J by 7 bases, with 16 bases left in between. The CDR3 region is CASSSQQGGAEKLFF. The DNA for the CDR3 is TGTGCCAGCAGCTCACAACAGGGTGGGGCTGAAAAACTGTTTTTT.

On this clone itself: The sample contains more than one DNA sequence encoding this CDR3. This chain links TRBV6-1 with TRBJ2-7; 9 bases line up with TRBD1. The V segment lost 0 bases and the J segment 3 bases; nucleotides outside the gene matches: 3. The germline V gene has CDR1 MNHNS and CDR2 SASEGT. CDR3 length: 15 amino acids. CDR3 region: CASSEAPGQGYEQYF. The CDR3 nucleotides read TGTGCCAGCAGTGAAGCCCCGGGACAGGGCTACGAGCAGTACTTC.